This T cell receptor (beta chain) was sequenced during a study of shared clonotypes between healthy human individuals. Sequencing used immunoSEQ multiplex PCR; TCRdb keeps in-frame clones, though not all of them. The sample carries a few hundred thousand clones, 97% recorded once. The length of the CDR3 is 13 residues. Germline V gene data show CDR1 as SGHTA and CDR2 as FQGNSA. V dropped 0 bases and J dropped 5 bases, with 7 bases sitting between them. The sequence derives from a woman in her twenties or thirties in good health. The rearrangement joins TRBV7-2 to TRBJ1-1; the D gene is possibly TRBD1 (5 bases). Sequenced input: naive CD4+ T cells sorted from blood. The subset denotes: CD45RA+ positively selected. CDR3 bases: TGTGCCAGCAGCTTAGCGGGGGTAACTGAAGCTTTCTTT. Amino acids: CASSLAGVTEAFF. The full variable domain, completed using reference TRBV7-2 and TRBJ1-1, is GAGVSQSPSNKVTEKGKDVELRCDPISGHTALYWYRQSLGQGLEFLIYFQGNSAPDKSGLPSDRFSAERTGGSVSTLTIQRTQQEDSAVYLCASSLAGVTEAFFGQGTRLTVV.